This TCR beta chain is drawn from a study of cytomegalovirus exposure and HLA in healthy donors. CDR3 length: 15 residues. In germline, CDR1 is SGHTA, CDR2 FQGTGA. J lost 2 bases, V lost 8 bases, and 9 bases had no gene match. Vbeta (60) and Jbeta (13) primers were used in the PCR. Libraries were prepared by immunoSEQ multiplex PCR; TCRdb keeps only in-frame clonotypes and omits some of them. The sample gives approximately 120,000 clones, roughly 82% of which show up once; over 10% is in the top ten. Source material: PBMCs. The TCR comes from a woman aged 55-69 years in good health and CMV-seropositive. The rearrangement joins TRBV7-3 to TRBJ2-1; TRBD2 matches 7 bases. The CDR3 sequence: CASQPWGGTYNEQFF. The DNA for the CDR3 is TGTGCCAGCCAGCCCTGGGGGGGGACCTACAATGAGCAGTTCTTC.